This T cell receptor (beta chain) was recorded in a study of T cell repertoires in cytomegalovirus infection. For the study at large: A matching HLA type, together with CMV infection, was signaled by public TCR beta signatures.

Germline CDR1 and CDR2: SQVTM and ANQGSEA. V lost 0 bases to trimming and J lost 1 base, with 6 bases between them. The CDR3 spans 13 residues. Study findings and constraints: Predominance within the ex vivo response was attributable to HLA-C-restricted CMV-specific TCR beta clonotypes. The cumulative frequency of public TCR beta families distinguished individuals who carried CMV together with the relevant HLA.

TCRdb analysed the reads with MiXCR anew, one entry per CDR3 protein. The table has 600,000 to 800,000 distinct CDR3 sequences, approximately 24% seen once; the top ten hold 6.5% to 10%. Remarks on this clonotype: Its target is unknown.

The sample consisted of CD8+ T cells from PBMCs. J is TRBJ1-2 and V is TRBV29-1; no clear D. The sequence was obtained from a human donor in good health (CMV status not recorded). Some clones in this sample may be carry-over from other donors' samples. CDR3 region: CSVEEVDNYGYTF. The CDR3 DNA reads TGCAGCGTTGAAGAGGTGGATAACTATGGCTACACCTTC.